This TCR beta chain was sequenced for a study of CD8+CD57+ T cells in acquired aplastic anemia (dated by TCRdb to 2016 to 2019). About the full investigation: Extracted DNA from sorted CD4+ and CD8+ cells averaged approximately 3.4 ug, ranging from about 0.2 to 30 ug. CD8+CD57+ expansion was defined as frequency above the mean frequency observed in healthy subjects. Summary of the overall study and its limitations: Between patients and healthy controls, no significant difference in CD8+ Simpson's diversity was found (P=0.060). Roughly 31 CD8+ CDR3 sequences were shared between patients and controls but appeared highly expressed in patients and within their immunodominant clones.

This clonotype was seen at least ten times. What antigen it recognizes has not been identified. No clone much larger than this one lies a single base away; base qualities are absent. Genomic DNA served as template for TCR beta VDJ combination and CDR3 sequence profiling. An Illumina HiSeq 2000 was the platform used for TCR repertoire sequencing. On the study's bioinformatics: Repertoires were assessed using TRBV/TRBJ rearrangement plots, CDR3 size and DJ length profiles, and Simpson's diversity index. The most abundant DNA sequence in the deep sequencing data was defined as the immunodominant clone. CDR3 amino acid sequences were checked for sharing across subjects and were also compared against the VDJdb database and published repertoires. In-frame beta chains were kept once TCRdb had trimmed the public reads at Q25 with fastp and called clones with MiXCR. CDR3 protein sequences are deduplicated, and each keeps its most common genes and DNA. The V and J calls, along with clone size, are taken from TCRdb and not from the paper's own processing. In all, the sample holds 150,000 or so distinct CDR3 sequences, and 40% to 50% of those were seen once. The ten biggest clones cover roughly 1.2% of the sample.

Patients chosen for sequencing had shown expansion of CD8+CD57+ cells by flow cytometry. Severe acquired aplastic anemia was diagnosed in all patients according to International Study of Aplastic Anemia and Agranulocytosis and Camitta criteria. Patients had received no therapy at the time of blood sampling. In this study, sorted CD4+ and CD8+ T cells from the blood of healthy subjects and of severe aplastic anemia patients had their TCR repertoires deep-sequenced. In the USA, patient enrollment took place under clinicaltrials.gov protocols 00001620, 01623167, 00001397, 00071045, 00081523 and 00961064. Ficoll-Paque density gradient centrifugation was used to isolate peripheral blood mononuclear cells. Before DNA extraction, CD4+ and CD8+ T cells were sorted by FACS or by magnetic beads. The sequence came from a human donor with aplastic anemia. Sequencing was done on a sample of sorted CD4+, CD8+, or CD8+CD57+ T cells (not recorded which) from PBMCs.

CDR3 loop: CASSESVYYGYTF. The sequenced DNA is TGTGCCAGCAGTGAATCTGTATACTATGGCTACACCTTC. The chain is made from TRBV2 and TRBJ1-2; a confident D gene designation cannot be given. From the cysteine through the phenylalanine, the CDR3 covers 13 amino acids. The kept DNA is CDR3 alone, 39 bases in frame from the first base. The trim is 2 bases for V and 3 bases for J, with a gap of 7 bases between the germline ends. CDR1 SNHLY and CDR2 FYNNEI are derived from the germline V gene.